These 13 T cell receptor beta chains came from one sample sequenced in a study of OX40 agonist ivuxolimab in advanced cancers. Measured with immunoSEQ multiplex PCR; TCRdb has only the in-frame clones, and not every one. The sample records about 66,000 clones, about 80% being singletons. The specimen comprised CD4+ or CD8+ T cells sorted from blood, sampled in a trial of the OX40 agonist ivuxolimab. The receptors come from an adult with an advanced solid tumor such as melanoma, head and neck, liver or kidney cancer.

In this sample, this clone turned up a few times. The chain recombines TRBV6-1 with TRBJ2-7; 9 bases align to TRBD1. With V trimmed by 7 bases and J by 5 bases, 3 bases remained unmatched. Germline lookup yields CDR1 MNHNS and CDR2 SASEGT. There are 12 residues in the CDR3. The CDR3 nucleotides read TGTGCCAGCAAGGACAGGGGCCACGAGCAGTACTTC. Protein: CASKDRGHEQYF.

The V call is TRBV2, the J call TRBJ2-1; 14 bases are shared with TRBD2. The CDR3 runs 13 residues. CDR1 is SNHLY and CDR2 is FYNNEI in the germline V gene. The ends lost 9 bases at V and 11 bases at J; junction bases unmatched: 6. In DNA form, the CDR3 reads TGTGCCAGAGGGACTAGCGGGGGTCAGCAGCAGTTCTTC. Protein product: CARGTSGGQQQFF.

The V and J genes are TRBV7-2 and TRBJ2-5; D is perhaps TRBD1 (5 bases). The CDR3 runs to 14 residues. V lost 1 base to trimming and J lost 5 bases, with 11 bases between them. CDR1 is SGHTA, CDR2 FQGNSA, per germline. The CDR3 loop is CASSLGQLGETQYF. As DNA, the CDR3 is TGTGCCAGCAGCTTAGGACAGCTGGGGGAGACCCAGTACTTC. The complete variable domain, with remaining parts taken from reference TRBV7-2 and TRBJ2-5, reads GAGVSQSPSNKVTEKGKDVELRCDPISGHTALYWYRQSLGQGLEFLIYFQGNSAPDKSGLPSDRFSAERTGGSVSTLTIQRTQQEDSAVYLCASSLGQLGETQYFGPGTRLLVL.

The chain carries TRBV5-4 and TRBJ1-2; D is uncertain. Trimming stripped 0 bases from V and 1 base from J, with 10 bases between. In germline, CDR1 is SGHNT, CDR2 YYREEE (reference sequence). The CDR3 contains 15 residues. The CDR3 loop reads CASSLVGVDNYGYTF. As DNA, the CDR3 is TGTGCCAGCAGCTTGGTCGGGGTCGATAACTATGGCTACACCTTC.

This sequence joins TRBV29-1 and TRBJ2-4; D unclear. V was shortened by 2 bases and J by 5 bases, with 10 bases between the two germline ends. Germline V gives CDR1 SQVTM, CDR2 ANQGSEA. The CDR3 runs 13 residues. The CDR3: CSVESPTQNIQYF. The CDR3 DNA reads TGCAGCGTTGAAAGTCCGACCCAAAACATTCAGTACTTC.

This clone was found once. The CDR3 DNA reads as TGTGCCAGCAGTTGGAGCGGGGGGGCCGGGGATACGCAGTATTTT. This codes for CASSWSGGAGDTQYF. This chain uses TRBV27 with TRBJ2-3, with TRBD2 matching over 10 bases. This CDR3 has 15 amino acids. Germline lookup yields CDR1 MNHEY and CDR2 SMNVEV (reference sequence). V trimming: 4 bases; J trimming: 6 bases; junction bases outside the gene matches: 7.

V gene TRBV6-6 combines with J gene TRBJ1-4, with a possible D match to TRBD1 (5 bases). The CDR3 is made up of 15 amino acids. Germline V gives CDR1 MNHNY, CDR2 SVGAGI (reference sequence). V was pared by 0 bases and J by 7 bases, with 12 bases between. The CDR3 reads CASSYSYGGTEKLFF. The CDR3 DNA is TGTGCCAGCAGTTACTCGTATGGGGGTACTGAAAAACTGTTTTTT.

This clone came up a few times. This chain joins TRBV7-6 and TRBJ2-5, with D perhaps TRBD1 (6 bases). Per germline, CDR1 SGHVS and CDR2 FNYEAQ. V was shortened by 1 base and J by 5 bases, with 8 bases between the two germline ends. The CDR3 has 13 amino acids. CDR3 sequence: CASSLDRDETQYF. CDR3 DNA: TGTGCCAGCAGCTTAGACAGGGATGAGACCCAGTACTTC.

The chain combines TRBV5-8 with TRBJ1-6, with 8 positions matching TRBD1. V shed 2 bases, J shed 2 bases, and the junction held 6 bases outside the gene matches. This CDR3 comprises 17 residues. Germline CDR1 is SGHTS and CDR2 is YDEGEE. CDR3 region: CASSFEGTGAYNSPLHF. The DNA of the CDR3 is TGTGCCAGCAGCTTTGAAGGGACAGGCGCCTATAATTCACCCCTCCACTTT.

J is TRBJ2-5 and V is TRBV14; D ambiguous. This CDR3 spans 13 amino acids. The V gene's germline CDR1 is SGHDN and CDR2 FVKESK. V was clipped by 4 bases and J by 5 bases, with 11 bases between them. CDR3 region: CASSRALLETQYF. The CDR3 bases are TGTGCCAGCAGCCGAGCCTTGTTGGAGACCCAGTACTTC. Looking up the rest from reference TRBV14 and TRBJ2-5 gives the full variable domain: EAGVTQFPSHSVIEKGQTVTLRCDPISGHDNLYWYRRVMGKEIKFLLHFVKESKQDESGMPNNRFLAERTGGTYSTLKVQPAELEDSGVYFCASSRALLETQYFGPGTRLLVL.

The gene calls are TRBV11-2 and TRBJ2-2, with a weak D call TRBD1 (6 bases). The germline V and J ends were trimmed by 3 bases and 3 bases, with 11 bases remaining between them. Germline V gene lookup returns CDR1 SGHAT and CDR2 FQNNGV. This CDR3 contains 15 residues. The CDR3 region is CASSLGTLYTGELFF. The CDR3 region has the DNA TGTGCCAGCAGCTTGGGGACATTATACACCGGGGAGCTGTTTTTT.

The chain couples TRBV10-2 to TRBJ1-1, with D unclear. Germline CDR1 and CDR2: WSHSY and SAAADI. The CDR3 length is 14 residues. Trimming shortened V by 6 bases and J by 1 base, and 12 bases separated the two germline ends. The CDR3, as DNA: TGCGCCAGCAGATTACACTTAAGGAACACTGAAGCTTTCTTT. This translates into CASRLHLRNTEAFF.

As regards this clone: At the DNA level, this CDR3 is encoded by other sequences in the same sample as well. The V and J genes are TRBV19 and TRBJ1-1; D not resolved. CDR3 length: 13 amino acids. V lost 6 bases and J lost 0, with 8 bases in between. The germline V gene has CDR1 LNHDA and CDR2 SQIVND (reference sequence). CDR3 residues: CASSPGMNTEAFF. The CDR3 coding sequence is TGTGCCAGTAGCCCGGGGATGAACACTGAAGCTTTCTTT. The full variable domain, in which reference TRBV19 and TRBJ1-1 provide the parts outside the CDR3, is DGGITQSPKYLFRKEGQNVTLSCEQNLNHDAMYWYRQDPGQGLRLIYYSQIVNDFQKGDIAEGYSVSREKKESFPLTVTSAQKNPTAFYLCASSPGMNTEAFFGQGTRLTVV.